Listed below are T cell receptor beta chains from one sample, sequenced in a study of CD8+ T cells in alopecia areata. The data were produced by immunoSEQ multiplex PCR, yet TCRdb's version contains in-frame clones alone and is incomplete. The sample consists of over 100,000 clones, about 50% of them appearing once. The source was CD8+ T cells sorted from blood, collected at week 0. The receptors were sampled from a human donor with alopecia areata. Both conserved end residues are part of each CDR3. The D gene is left open where the match is weak. Rows give clone size only sometimes, using once, few, many, or a class for an expanded clone.

TRBV6-5	.	TRBJ2-1	.	CASSSTTAYSYNEQFF	TGTGCCAGCAGTTCCACCACTGCCTACTCCTACAATGAGCAGTTCTTC
TRBV19	.	TRBJ2-1	.	CASKDPSSYNEQFF	TGTGCCAGTAAGGACCCCAGCTCCTACAATGAGCAGTTCTTC
TRBV9	TRBD2	TRBJ2-3	.	CASSDSLAGLTDTQYF	TGTGCCAGCAGCGATTCTCTAGCGGGTCTGACAGATACGCAGTATTTT
TRBV30	.	TRBJ2-1	few	CAWSADLTGDEQFF	TGTGCCTGGAGTGCAGACCTTACGGGGGATGAGCAGTTCTTC
TRBV4-1	.	TRBJ2-5	few	CASSHGFGEETQYF	TGCGCCAGCAGCCATGGTTTCGGGGAAGAGACCCAGTACTTC
TRBV25-1	.	TRBJ2-2	.	CANHSQGFTGELFF	TGTGCCAACCACTCCCAAGGGTTCACCGGGGAGCTGTTTTTT
TRBV5-1	.	TRBJ2-1	few	CASSFWEKGDNEQFF	TGCGCCAGCAGCTTTTGGGAGAAGGGGGACAATGAGCAGTTCTTC
TRBV29-1	TRBD1	TRBJ1-2	.	CSVDGTGEFRGYTF	TGCAGCGTTGATGGGACAGGGGAGTTTCGTGGCTACACCTTC
TRBV5-1	TRBD1	TRBJ2-2	.	CASSDNPGQGYNTGELFF	TGCGCCAGCAGCGACAACCCGGGACAGGGTTACAACACCGGGGAGCTGTTTTTT
TRBV29-1	.	TRBJ1-1	.	CSVEFRQGTEAFF	TGCAGCGTTGAGTTTAGGCAGGGAACTGAAGCTTTCTTT
TRBV6-6	.	TRBJ2-3	.	CASSYERHTQYF	TGTGCCAGCAGTTACGAAAGGCATACGCAGTATTTT
TRBV25-1	TRBD1	TRBJ1-1	few	CASRTGLITEAFF	TGTGCCAGCAGGACAGGGTTGATCACTGAAGCTTTCTTT
TRBV6-9	TRBD2	TRBJ2-1	.	CASSTSGEGNEQFF	TGTGCCAGCTCCACTAGCGGGGAGGGCAATGAGCAGTTCTTC
TRBV11-1	.	TRBJ1-2	few	CASSLSGDGYTF	TGTGCCAGCAGCTTATCCGGGGATGGCTACACCTTC
TRBV27	.	TRBJ2-5	.	CASSFGNGPGTQYF	TGTGCCAGCAGTTTCGGGAACGGTCCCGGGACCCAGTACTTC
TRBV6-5	TRBD1	TRBJ2-7	once	CASSYRDSYEQYF	TGTGCCAGCAGTTATAGGGACAGCTACGAGCAGTACTTC
TRBV29-1	.	TRBJ1-2	.	CSVEDARANYGYTF	TGCAGCGTTGAAGATGCCCGGGCGAACTATGGCTACACCTTC
TRBV25-1	.	TRBJ1-5	few	CASSEFWSNQPQHF	TGTGCCAGCAGTGAATTCTGGAGCAATCAGCCCCAGCATTTT
TRBV15	.	TRBJ2-7	.	CATSRGGESSYEQYF	TGTGCCACCAGCAGAGGCGGTGAGTCGTCCTACGAGCAGTACTTC
TRBV29-1	.	TRBJ2-1	few	CSAWSGDNEQFF	TGCAGCGCCTGGTCAGGGGACAATGAGCAGTTCTTC
TRBV29-1	.	TRBJ1-1	.	CSVEGTPMNTEAFF	TGCAGCGTTGAGGGGACACCTATGAACACTGAAGCTTTCTTT
TRBV4-3	.	TRBJ2-2	.	CASSQEWQGGTGELFF	TGCGCCAGCAGCCAAGAGTGGCAGGGCGGTACCGGGGAGCTGTTTTTT
TRBV6-4	TRBD1	TRBJ2-2	few	CASSKTGETGELFF	TGTGCCAGCAGTAAGACAGGGGAGACCGGGGAGCTGTTTTTT
TRBV9	.	TRBJ1-5	few	CASSVGYDNTPQHF	TGTGCCAGCAGCGTAGGTTACGATAATACGCCCCAGCATTTT
TRBV10-3	TRBD1	TRBJ2-7	few	CAISEGQGYDEQYF	TGTGCCATCAGTGAGGGACAGGGGTACGACGAGCAGTACTTC
TRBV28	.	TRBJ2-7	medium-sized	CASSLLPPTAEQYF	TGTGCCAGCAGTTTACTACCCCCGACAGCCGAGCAGTACTTC
TRBV30	TRBD2	TRBJ2-1	.	CAWSVGLAGGPEVEQFF	TGTGCCTGGAGTGTAGGTCTAGCGGGGGGGCCCGAAGTCGAGCAGTTCTTC
TRBV27	.	TRBJ1-6	.	CASSLLDGNSPLHF	TGTGCCAGCAGTTTATTGGACGGGAATTCACCCCTCCACTTT
TRBV30	.	TRBJ1-1	.	CAWTEDREINTEAFF	TGTGCCTGGACTGAGGACAGAGAAATAAACACTGAAGCTTTCTTT
TRBV5-6	.	TRBJ1-1	once	CASSLAGDWNTEAFF	TGTGCCAGCAGCTTGGCTGGGGATTGGAACACTGAAGCTTTCTTT
TRBV6-5	.	TRBJ2-7	.	CASTPDGENYEQYF	TGTGCCAGCACCCCAGACGGTGAAAACTACGAGCAGTACTTC
TRBV29-1	.	TRBJ2-2	.	CSATIQGTGELFF	TGCAGCGCTACCATACAGGGAACCGGGGAGCTGTTTTTT
TRBV6-5	TRBD1	TRBJ2-5	few	CASSYGTGWKTQYF	TGTGCCAGCAGCTATGGGACAGGGTGGAAGACCCAGTACTTC
TRBV19	.	TRBJ1-1	.	CASSIDVEMNTEAFF	TGTGCCAGTAGTATAGACGTGGAGATGAACACTGAAGCTTTCTTT
TRBV5-4	.	TRBJ1-1	.	CASSPIIGVNTEAFF	TGTGCCAGCAGCCCGATCATAGGTGTGAACACTGAAGCTTTCTTT
TRBV9	.	TRBJ1-2	once	CASSVGQTKNYGYTF	TGTGCCAGCAGCGTTGGACAGACCAAGAACTATGGCTACACCTTC
TRBV18	TRBD1	TRBJ2-1	.	CASSPGQENYNEQFF	TGTGCCAGCTCACCGGGACAGGAGAACTACAATGAGCAGTTCTTC
TRBV30	TRBD1	TRBJ1-2	.	CAWSVEEQGNYGYTF	TGTGCCTGGAGTGTAGAGGAACAGGGGAACTATGGCTACACCTTC
TRBV5-6	TRBD1	TRBJ1-4	few	CASSSTQQGTNEKLFF	TGTGCCAGCAGCTCGACACAACAGGGGACTAATGAAAAACTGTTTTTT
TRBV25-1	TRBD1	TRBJ1-4	few	CASSLGGGGRKLFF	TGTGCCAGCAGCCTAGGGGGCGGAGGACGAAAACTGTTTTTT
TRBV30	.	TRBJ1-1	few	CAWGIDVNTEAFF	TGTGCCTGGGGTATAGATGTAAACACTGAAGCTTTCTTT
TRBV4-1	.	TRBJ2-5	.	CASSRNRDVQETQYF	TGCGCCAGCAGCCGCAACCGGGACGTCCAAGAGACCCAGTACTTC
TRBV29-1	.	TRBJ2-7	.	CSVESREGYEQYF	TGCAGCGTTGAAAGCAGGGAAGGCTACGAGCAGTACTTC
TRBV2	TRBD1	TRBJ2-1	.	CASSEGTGYNEQFF	TGTGCCAGCAGTGAAGGGACAGGGTATAATGAGCAGTTCTTC
TRBV5-4	TRBD1	TRBJ2-3	.	CASSPGPGTADTQYF	TGTGCCAGCAGCCCCGGTCCCGGGACAGCGGATACGCAGTATTTT
TRBV6-5	.	TRBJ1-5	few	CASSPPGQPQHF	TGTGCCAGCAGCCCCCCCGGTCAGCCCCAGCATTTT
TRBV12-5	.	TRBJ1-5	.	CASGLRTPRGSVSNQPQHF	TGTGCTAGTGGTTTAAGGACCCCCCGGGGATCGGTTAGCAATCAGCCCCAGCATTTT
TRBV4-3	.	TRBJ2-7	.	CASSQELGRGLQAYEQYF	TGCGCCAGCAGCCAAGAGTTGGGTCGGGGTTTGCAGGCCTACGAGCAGTACTTC
TRBV11-2	.	TRBJ2-1	.	CASSTQPGQRSYNEQFF	TGTGCCAGCAGCACCCAACCGGGACAACGGTCCTACAATGAGCAGTTCTTC
TRBV6-5	.	TRBJ2-3	.	CASSRYGFSSDTQYF	TGTGCCAGCAGTCGCTACGGGTTTTCATCAGATACGCAGTATTTT
TRBV11-2	.	TRBJ2-3	few	CASRRGADTQYF	TGTGCCAGCAGGAGGGGGGCAGATACGCAGTATTTT
TRBV5-6	.	TRBJ1-1	few	CASSLGRTRRNTEAFF	TGTGCCAGCAGCTTGGGGAGGACCCGCCGGAACACTGAAGCTTTCTTT
TRBV11-2	TRBD2	TRBJ2-7	.	CASSLGLAGVYEQYF	TGTGCCAGCAGCCTTGGGCTAGCGGGGGTCTACGAGCAGTACTTC
TRBV30	.	TRBJ2-3	.	CAWSGFWTDTQYF	TGTGCCTGGAGTGGATTCTGGACAGATACGCAGTATTTT
TRBV6-1	.	TRBJ2-2	.	CASLFLRELFF	TGTGCCAGCTTGTTCCTCCGGGAGCTGTTTTTT
TRBV6-1	TRBD1	TRBJ2-7	.	CASRDRGESYEQYF	TGTGCCAGCAGGGACAGGGGGGAGTCCTACGAGCAGTACTTC